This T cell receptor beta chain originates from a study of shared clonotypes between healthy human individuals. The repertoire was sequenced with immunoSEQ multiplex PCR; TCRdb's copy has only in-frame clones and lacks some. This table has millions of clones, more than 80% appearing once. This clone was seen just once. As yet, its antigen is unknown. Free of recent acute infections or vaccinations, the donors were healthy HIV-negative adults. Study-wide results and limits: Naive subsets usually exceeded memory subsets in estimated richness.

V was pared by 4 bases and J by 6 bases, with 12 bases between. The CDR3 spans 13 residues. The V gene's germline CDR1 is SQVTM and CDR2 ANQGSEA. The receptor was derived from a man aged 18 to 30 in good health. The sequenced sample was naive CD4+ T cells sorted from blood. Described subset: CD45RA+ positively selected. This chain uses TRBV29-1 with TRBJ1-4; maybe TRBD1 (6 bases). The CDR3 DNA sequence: TGCAGCGTTGTTACACAGGGATATGAAAAACTGTTTTTT. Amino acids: CSVVTQGYEKLFF.